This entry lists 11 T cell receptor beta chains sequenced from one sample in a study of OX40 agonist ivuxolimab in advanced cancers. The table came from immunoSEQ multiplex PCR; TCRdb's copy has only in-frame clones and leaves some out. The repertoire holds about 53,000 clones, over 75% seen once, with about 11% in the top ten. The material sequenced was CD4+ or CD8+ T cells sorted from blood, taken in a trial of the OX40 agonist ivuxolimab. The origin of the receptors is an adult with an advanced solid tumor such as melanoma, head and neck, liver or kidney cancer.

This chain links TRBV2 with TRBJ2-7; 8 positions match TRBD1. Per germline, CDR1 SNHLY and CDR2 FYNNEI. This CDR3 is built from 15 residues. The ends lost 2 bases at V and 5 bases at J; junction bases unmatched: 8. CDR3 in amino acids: CASSERDRKRDEQYF. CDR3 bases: TGTGCCAGCAGTGAACGGGACAGGAAGCGGGACGAGCAGTACTTC.

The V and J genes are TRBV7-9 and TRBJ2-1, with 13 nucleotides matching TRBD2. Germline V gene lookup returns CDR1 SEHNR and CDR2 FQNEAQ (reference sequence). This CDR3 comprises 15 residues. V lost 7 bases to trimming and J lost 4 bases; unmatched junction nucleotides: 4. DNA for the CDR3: TGTGCCAGCACACCGGGACTAGCGGGGTACAATGAGCAGTTCTTC. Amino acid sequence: CASTPGLAGYNEQFF.

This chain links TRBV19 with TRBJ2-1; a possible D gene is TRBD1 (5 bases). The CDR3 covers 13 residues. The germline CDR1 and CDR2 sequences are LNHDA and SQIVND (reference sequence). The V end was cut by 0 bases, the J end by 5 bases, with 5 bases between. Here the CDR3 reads CASSIETDNEQFF. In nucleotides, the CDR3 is TGTGCCAGTAGTATAGAGACAGACAATGAGCAGTTCTTC.

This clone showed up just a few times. CDR3 DNA: TGTGCCAGCAGCCAAGAATTAGCGGGGAACACAGATACGCAGTATTTT. Translated, it gives CASSQELAGNTDTQYF. This chain links TRBV14 with TRBJ2-3; 8 nucleotides match TRBD2. CDR1 and CDR2 (germline): SGHDN, FVKESK. This CDR3 region has 16 residues. V trimming: 0 bases; J trimming: 2 bases; junction bases outside the gene matches: 4.

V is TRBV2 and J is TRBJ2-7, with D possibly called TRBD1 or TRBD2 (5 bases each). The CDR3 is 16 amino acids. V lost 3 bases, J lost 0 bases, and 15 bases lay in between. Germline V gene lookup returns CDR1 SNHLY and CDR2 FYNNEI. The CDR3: CASSDYRDRSSYEQYF. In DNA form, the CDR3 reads TGTGCCAGCAGTGATTACCGGGACCGAAGCTCCTACGAGCAGTACTTC.

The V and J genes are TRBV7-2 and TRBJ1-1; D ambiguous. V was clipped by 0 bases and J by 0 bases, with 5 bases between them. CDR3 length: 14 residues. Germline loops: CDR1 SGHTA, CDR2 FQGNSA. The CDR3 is CASSLAHLNTEAFF. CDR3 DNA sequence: TGTGCCAGCAGCTTAGCCCATTTGAACACTGAAGCTTTCTTT.

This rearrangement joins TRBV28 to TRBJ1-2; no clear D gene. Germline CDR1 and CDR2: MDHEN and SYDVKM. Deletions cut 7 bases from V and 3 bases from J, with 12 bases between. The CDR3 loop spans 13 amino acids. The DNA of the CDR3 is TGTGCCAGCAATAGTTCTCCCGACTATGGCTACACCTTC. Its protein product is CASNSSPDYGYTF.

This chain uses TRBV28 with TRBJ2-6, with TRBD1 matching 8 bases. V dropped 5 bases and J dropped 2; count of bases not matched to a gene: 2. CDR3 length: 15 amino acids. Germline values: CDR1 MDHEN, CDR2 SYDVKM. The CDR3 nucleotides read TGTGCCAGCAGTCCGACAGGGGCTGGGGCCAACGTCCTGACTTTC. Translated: CASSPTGAGANVLTF.

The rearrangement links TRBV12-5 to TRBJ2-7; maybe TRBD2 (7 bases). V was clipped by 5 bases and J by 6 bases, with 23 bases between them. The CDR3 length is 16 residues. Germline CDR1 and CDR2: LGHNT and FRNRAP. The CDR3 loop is CASGDNRGRGHGEQYF. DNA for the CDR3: TGTGCTAGTGGTGACAACCGAGGGAGGGGACATGGCGAGCAGTACTTC.

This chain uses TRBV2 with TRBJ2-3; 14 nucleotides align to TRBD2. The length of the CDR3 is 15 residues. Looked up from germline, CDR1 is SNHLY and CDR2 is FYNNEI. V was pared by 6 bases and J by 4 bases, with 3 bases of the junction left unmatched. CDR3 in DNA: TGTGCCAGCAGGCGGACTAGCGGGGGGTCAGATACGCAGTATTTT. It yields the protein CASRRTSGGSDTQYF.

This CDR3 reads CASSVSRAGANVLTF. CDR3 bases: TGTGCCAGCAGTGTATCGCGGGCCGGGGCCAACGTCCTGACTTTC. This chain joins TRBV2 and TRBJ2-6; possible D gene TRBD2, 5 bases. The length of the CDR3 is 15 residues. V was cut by 4 bases and J by 4 bases, with 11 bases left in between. The germline V gene has CDR1 SNHLY and CDR2 FYNNEI.